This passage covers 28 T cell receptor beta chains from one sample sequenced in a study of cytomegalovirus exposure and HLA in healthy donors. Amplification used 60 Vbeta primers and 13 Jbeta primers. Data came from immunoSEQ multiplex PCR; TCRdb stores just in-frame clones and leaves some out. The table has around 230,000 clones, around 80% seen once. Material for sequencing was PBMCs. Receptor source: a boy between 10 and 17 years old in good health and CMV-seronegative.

The CDR3 loop is CASSPRSTVTNYGYTF. The CDR3 DNA is TGTGCCAGCAGTCCGAGATCGACAGTAACTAACTATGGCTACACCTTC. The genes are TRBV27 and TRBJ1-2; possibly TRBD1 for D (5 bases). The CDR3 is 16 amino acids. Trimming removed 5 bases at V and 0 bases at J, with 16 bases between. Germline V gene data show CDR1 as MNHEY and CDR2 as SMNVEV (reference sequence).

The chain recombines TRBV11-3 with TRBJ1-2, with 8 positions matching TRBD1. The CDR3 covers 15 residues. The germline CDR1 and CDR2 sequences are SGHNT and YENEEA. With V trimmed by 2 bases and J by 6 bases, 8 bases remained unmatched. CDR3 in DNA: TGTGCCAGCAGCTTAATCGGGCAGGGGGCGCATGGCTACACCTTC. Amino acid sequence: CASSLIGQGAHGYTF.

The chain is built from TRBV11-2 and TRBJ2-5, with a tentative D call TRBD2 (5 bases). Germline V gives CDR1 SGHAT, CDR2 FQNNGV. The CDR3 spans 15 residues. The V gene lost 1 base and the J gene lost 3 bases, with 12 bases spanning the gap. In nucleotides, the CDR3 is TGTGCCAGCAGCTTAGTACTATGGGGAGAAGAGACCCAGTACTTC. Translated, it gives CASSLVLWGEETQYF.

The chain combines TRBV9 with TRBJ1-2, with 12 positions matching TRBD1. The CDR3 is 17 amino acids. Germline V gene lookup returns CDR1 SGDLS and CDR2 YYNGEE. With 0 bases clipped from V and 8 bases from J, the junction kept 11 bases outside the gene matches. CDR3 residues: CASSVGTPGQGASGYTF. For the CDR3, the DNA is TGTGCCAGCAGCGTAGGGACACCGGGACAGGGGGCGTCCGGCTACACCTTC.

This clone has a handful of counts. The CDR3 DNA reads as TGCAGCGCAGACGCAGGGTTCGGCTACACCTTC. It yields the protein CSADAGFGYTF. J is TRBJ1-2 and V is TRBV29-1; possible D gene TRBD1, 5 bases. CDR1 is SQVTM, CDR2 ANQGSEA, per germline. CDR3 size: 11 residues. Between the trimmed V and J ends, which lost 7 bases and 8 bases, there was a span of 14 bases.

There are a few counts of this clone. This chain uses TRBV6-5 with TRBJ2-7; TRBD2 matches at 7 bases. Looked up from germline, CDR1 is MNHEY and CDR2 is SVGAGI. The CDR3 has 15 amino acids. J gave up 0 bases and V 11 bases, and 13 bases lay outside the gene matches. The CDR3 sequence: CAGDLAGCPSYEQYF. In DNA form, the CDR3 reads TGTGCCGGAGATTTAGCGGGCTGCCCCTCCTACGAGCAGTACTTC.

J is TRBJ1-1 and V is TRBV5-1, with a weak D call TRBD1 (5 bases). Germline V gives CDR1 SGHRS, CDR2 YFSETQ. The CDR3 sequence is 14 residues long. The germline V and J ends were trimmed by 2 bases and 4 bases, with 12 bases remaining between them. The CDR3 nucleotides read TGCGCCAGCAGCTTCGGGGGAGTCGGCACTGAAGCTTTCTTT. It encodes CASSFGGVGTEAFF. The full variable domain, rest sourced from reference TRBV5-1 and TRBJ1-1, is KAGVTQTPRYLIKTRGQQVTLSCSPISGHRSVSWYQQTPGQGLQFLFEYFSETQRNKGNFPGRFSGRQFSNSRSEMNVSTLELGDSALYLCASSFGGVGTEAFFGQGTRLTVV.

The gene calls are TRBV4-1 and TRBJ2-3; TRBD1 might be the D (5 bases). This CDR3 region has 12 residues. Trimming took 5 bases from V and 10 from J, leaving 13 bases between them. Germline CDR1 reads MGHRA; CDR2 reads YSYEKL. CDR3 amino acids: CASSAQGASQYF. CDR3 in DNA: TGCGCCAGCAGCGCCCAAGGGGCCTCGCAGTATTTT.

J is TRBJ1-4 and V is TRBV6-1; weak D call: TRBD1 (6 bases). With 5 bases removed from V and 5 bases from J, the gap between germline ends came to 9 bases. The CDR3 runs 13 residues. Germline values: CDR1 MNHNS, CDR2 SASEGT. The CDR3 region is CASSTGRNEKLFF. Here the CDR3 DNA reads TGTGCCAGCAGTACAGGGCGGAATGAAAAACTGTTTTTT.

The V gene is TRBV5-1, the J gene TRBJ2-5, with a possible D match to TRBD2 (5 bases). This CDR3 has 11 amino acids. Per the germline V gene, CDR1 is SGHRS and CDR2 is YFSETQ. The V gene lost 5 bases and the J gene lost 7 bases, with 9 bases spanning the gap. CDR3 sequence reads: CASRWSGTQYF. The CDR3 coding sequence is TGCGCCAGCAGGTGGAGCGGGACCCAGTACTTC.

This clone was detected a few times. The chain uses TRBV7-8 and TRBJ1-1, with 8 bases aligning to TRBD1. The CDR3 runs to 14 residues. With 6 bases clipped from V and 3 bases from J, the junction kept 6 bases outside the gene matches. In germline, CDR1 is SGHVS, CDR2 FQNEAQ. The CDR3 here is CASSPDRGYTEAFF. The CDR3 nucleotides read TGTGCCAGCAGTCCCGACAGGGGCTACACTGAAGCTTTCTTT.

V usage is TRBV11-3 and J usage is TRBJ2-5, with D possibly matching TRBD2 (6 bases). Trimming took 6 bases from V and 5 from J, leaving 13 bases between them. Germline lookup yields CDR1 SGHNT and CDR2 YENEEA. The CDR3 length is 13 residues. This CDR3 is CASRGPEGETQYF. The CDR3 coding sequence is TGTGCCAGCAGGGGGCCGGAGGGTGAGACCCAGTACTTC. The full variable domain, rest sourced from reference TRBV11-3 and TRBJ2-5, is EAGVVQSPRYKIIEKKQPVAFWCNPISGHNTLYWYLQNLGQGPELLIRYENEEAVDDSQLPKDRFSAERLKGVDSTLKIQPAELGDSAVYLCASRGPEGETQYFGPGTRLLVL.

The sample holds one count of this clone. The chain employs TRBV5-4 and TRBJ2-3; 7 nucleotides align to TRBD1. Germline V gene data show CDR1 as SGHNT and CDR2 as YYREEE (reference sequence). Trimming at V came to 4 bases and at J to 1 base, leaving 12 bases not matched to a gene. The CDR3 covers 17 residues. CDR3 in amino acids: CASSPQSRGTRTDTQYF. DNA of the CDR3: TGTGCCAGCAGCCCGCAGAGCAGGGGGACCCGCACAGATACGCAGTATTTT.

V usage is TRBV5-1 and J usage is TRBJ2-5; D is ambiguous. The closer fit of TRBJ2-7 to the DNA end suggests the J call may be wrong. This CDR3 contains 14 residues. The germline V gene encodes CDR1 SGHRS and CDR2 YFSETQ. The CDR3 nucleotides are TGCGCCAGCAGCTTGGGCGTAGATACCTACGAGCAGTACTTC. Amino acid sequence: CASSLGVDTYEQYF.

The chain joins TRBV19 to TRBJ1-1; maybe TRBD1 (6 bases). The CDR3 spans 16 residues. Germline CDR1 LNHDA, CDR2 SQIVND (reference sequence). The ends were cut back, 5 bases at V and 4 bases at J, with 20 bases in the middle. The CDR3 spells CASSLHPGDVITEAFF. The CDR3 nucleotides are TGTGCCAGTAGTCTCCACCCAGGGGACGTGATCACTGAAGCTTTCTTT.

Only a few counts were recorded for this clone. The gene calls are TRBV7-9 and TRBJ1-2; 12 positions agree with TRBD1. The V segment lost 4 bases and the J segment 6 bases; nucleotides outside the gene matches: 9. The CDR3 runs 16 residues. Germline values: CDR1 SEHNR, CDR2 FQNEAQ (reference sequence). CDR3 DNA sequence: TGTGCCAGCAGCTCGGGACAGGGGGCTTACGGCGATGGCTACACCTTC. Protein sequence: CASSSGQGAYGDGYTF.

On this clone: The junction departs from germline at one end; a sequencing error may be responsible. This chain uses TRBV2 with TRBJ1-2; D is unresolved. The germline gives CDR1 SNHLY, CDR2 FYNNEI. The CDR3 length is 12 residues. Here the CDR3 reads CASSEAAREVCF. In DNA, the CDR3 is TGTGCCAGCAGTGAGGCAGCGAGGGAAGTGTGCTTC.

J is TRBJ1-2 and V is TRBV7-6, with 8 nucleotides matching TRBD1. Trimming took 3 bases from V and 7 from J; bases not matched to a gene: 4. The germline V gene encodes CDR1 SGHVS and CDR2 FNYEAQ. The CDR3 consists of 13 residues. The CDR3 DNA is TGTGCCAGCAGCTTCCAGGGGGCGCGTGGCTACACCTTC. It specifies CASSFQGARGYTF. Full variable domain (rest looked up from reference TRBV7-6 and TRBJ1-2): GAGVSQSPRYKVTKRGQDVALRCDPISGHVSLYWYRQALGQGPEFLTYFNYEAQQDKSGLPNDRFSAERPEGSISTLTIQRTEQRDSAMYRCASSFQGARGYTFGSGTRLTVV.

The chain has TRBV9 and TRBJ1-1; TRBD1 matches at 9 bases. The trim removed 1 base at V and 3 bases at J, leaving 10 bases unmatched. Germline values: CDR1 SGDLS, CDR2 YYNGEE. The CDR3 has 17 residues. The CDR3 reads CASSVLEGTGWYTEAFF. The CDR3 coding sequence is TGTGCCAGCAGCGTATTAGAGGGGACAGGGTGGTACACTGAAGCTTTCTTT.

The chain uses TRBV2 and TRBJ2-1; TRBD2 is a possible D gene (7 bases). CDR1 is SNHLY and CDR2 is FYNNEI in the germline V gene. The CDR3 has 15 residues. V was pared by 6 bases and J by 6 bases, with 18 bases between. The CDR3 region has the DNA TGTGCCAGCAGGCCCGGAAGGGGGGAGGGCAATGAGCAGTTCTTC. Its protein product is CASRPGRGEGNEQFF.

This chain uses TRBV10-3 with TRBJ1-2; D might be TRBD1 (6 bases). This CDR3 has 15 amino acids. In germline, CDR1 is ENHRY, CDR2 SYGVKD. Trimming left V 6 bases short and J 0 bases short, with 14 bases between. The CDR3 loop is CAISPGQDSNYGYTF. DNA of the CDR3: TGTGCCATCAGCCCGGGACAAGATTCTAACTATGGCTACACCTTC.

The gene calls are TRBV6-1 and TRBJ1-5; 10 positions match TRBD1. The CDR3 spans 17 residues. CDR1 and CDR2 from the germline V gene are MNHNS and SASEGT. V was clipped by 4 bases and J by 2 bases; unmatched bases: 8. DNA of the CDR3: TGTGCCAGCAGTGTAGTACCTGGGACAGGGGGCAATCAGCCCCAGCATTTT. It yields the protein CASSVVPGTGGNQPQHF.

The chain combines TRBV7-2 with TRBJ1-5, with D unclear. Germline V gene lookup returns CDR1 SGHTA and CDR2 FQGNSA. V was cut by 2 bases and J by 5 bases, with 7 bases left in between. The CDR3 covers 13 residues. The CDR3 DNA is TGTGCCAGCAGCTTAAACGGTGATCAGCCCCAGCATTTT. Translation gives CASSLNGDQPQHF.

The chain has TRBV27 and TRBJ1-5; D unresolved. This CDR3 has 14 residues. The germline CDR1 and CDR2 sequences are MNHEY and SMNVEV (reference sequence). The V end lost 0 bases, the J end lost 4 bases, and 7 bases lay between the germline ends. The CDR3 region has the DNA TGTGCCAGCAGTTTATCGAACCAGAATCAGCCCCAGCATTTT. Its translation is CASSLSNQNQPQHF.

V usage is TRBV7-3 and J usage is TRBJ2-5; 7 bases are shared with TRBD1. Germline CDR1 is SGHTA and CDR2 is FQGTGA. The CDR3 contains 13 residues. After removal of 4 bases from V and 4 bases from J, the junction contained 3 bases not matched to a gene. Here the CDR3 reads CASSSYRGETQYF. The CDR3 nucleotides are TGTGCCAGCAGCTCGTACAGGGGAGAGACCCAGTACTTC.

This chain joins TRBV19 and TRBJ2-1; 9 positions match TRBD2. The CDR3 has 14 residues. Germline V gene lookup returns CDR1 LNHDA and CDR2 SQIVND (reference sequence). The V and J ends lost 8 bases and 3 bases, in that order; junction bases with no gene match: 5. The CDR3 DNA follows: TGTGCCAGTCGACTAGCGGACGACTACAATGAGCAGTTCTTC. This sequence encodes CASRLADDYNEQFF.

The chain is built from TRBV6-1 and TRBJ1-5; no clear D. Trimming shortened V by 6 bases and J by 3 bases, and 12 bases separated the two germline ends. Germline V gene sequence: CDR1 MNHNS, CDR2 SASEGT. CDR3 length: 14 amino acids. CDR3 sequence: CASRPDTYNQPQHF. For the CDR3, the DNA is TGTGCCAGCAGGCCCGACACTTACAATCAGCCCCAGCATTTT.

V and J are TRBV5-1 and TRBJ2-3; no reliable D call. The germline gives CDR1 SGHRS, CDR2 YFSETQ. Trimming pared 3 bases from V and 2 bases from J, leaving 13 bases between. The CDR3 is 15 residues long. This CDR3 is CASSSLDGATDTQYF. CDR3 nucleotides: TGCGCCAGCAGCTCCCTTGACGGAGCCACAGATACGCAGTATTTT. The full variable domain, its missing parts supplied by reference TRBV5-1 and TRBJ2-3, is KAGVTQTPRYLIKTRGQQVTLSCSPISGHRSVSWYQQTPGQGLQFLFEYFSETQRNKGNFPGRFSGRQFSNSRSEMNVSTLELGDSALYLCASSSLDGATDTQYFGPGTRLTVL.